This TCR beta chain was identified in a study of OX40 agonist ivuxolimab in advanced cancers. In terms of the full investigation: Ivuxolimab was a fully human IgG2 agonistic monoclonal antibody targeting the costimulatory receptor OX40 (CD134). Partial responses occurred in three dose-escalation patients: two with cutaneous melanoma and one with hepatocellular carcinoma. Intravenous ivuxolimab was administered to patients every 2 weeks at six dose levels: 0.01, 0.1, 0.3, 1.5, 3 and 10 mg/kg. Patients were allowed to have had prior anti-PD-1, anti-PD-L1 or anti-CTLA-4 therapy, and roughly 40% of the dose-escalation patients had previously received checkpoint inhibitors. Of the approximately 50 dose-escalation patients, hepatocellular carcinoma was present in roughly 19, melanoma in around 15, renal cell carcinoma in 9 and head and neck cancer in 9. A male proportion of almost 85% and a mean age of approximately 61 years, ranging from about 23 to 90, were recorded for the dose-escalation cohort. The purpose of peripheral TCRbeta sequencing was to test whether ivuxolimab changed TCR sequence diversity and led to clonal T-cell expansion. The paper covers the monotherapy dose-escalation part of the phase I ivuxolimab trial, which included N ≈ 50 patients.

Reading from cysteine to phenylalanine, the CDR3 counts 13 amino acids. The read is trimmed to its CDR3 DNA, 39 bases read in frame from base 1. Per the germline V gene, MNHEY is the CDR1 and SVGAGI is the CDR2. Trimming removed 6 bases from V and 6 bases from J, leaving 15 bases between the germline ends. What the research found in general, with its limitations: At doses of 0.1 to 3.0 mg/kg, clonal expansion of both CD4+ and CD8+ blood T cells was observed from baseline to week 6. Low levels of normalized T-cell clonal expansion were also seen in some patients who did not respond. The antigen specificity of the peripheral T cells that underwent clonal expansion was not determined. After ivuxolimab, CD8+ T cells had more expanded clones than CD4+ T cells on average. In the 0.1-3.0 mg/kg groups, partial responders were among the patients with the lowest normalized peripheral clonal expansion, particularly in CD8+ T cells.

The trial excluded patients who had a history of autoimmune disease or were on systemic immunosuppression. Peripheral blood for TCR sequencing was collected from all dose cohorts at baseline, on cycle 4 day 1, and on cycle 7 day 1. The samples were drawn from a first-in-human, open-label, multicenter phase I dose-escalation trial of ivuxolimab. The trial enrolled adults with locally advanced or metastatic head and neck squamous cell, hepatocellular, melanoma or renal cell carcinoma. Before TCR sequencing, CD4+ T cells and CD8+ T cells were sorted from peripheral blood as separate populations. A remark on this clone: Its antigen specificity is not known. The record has no base qualities; no much larger clone is one base away.

For sequencing of the TCRbeta CDR3 region, genomic DNA was extracted from the sorted cells. TCRbeta CDR3 regions were sequenced using the immunoSEQ Assay. TCRdb obtained this table from immuneACCESS and retained in-frame rearrangements with V and J assigned. These tables miss some clones; where compared with another copy, unresolved V genes account for less than half of the shortfall, and the remainder is unexplained. This sample comprises about 99,000 clones, roughly 94% of them detected only once. 0.18% of the sample is in the top ten clones. This specimen consisted of CD4+ or CD8+ T cells sorted from blood, obtained in a trial of the OX40 agonist ivuxolimab. The rearrangement combines TRBV6-5 with TRBJ2-7; the D gene is perhaps TRBD1, from 5 matching bases. The TCR was taken from an adult with an advanced solid tumor such as melanoma, head and neck, liver or kidney cancer. The CDR3 in this case is CASSWGRGGEQYF. The nucleotide sequence is given as TGTGCCAGCAGCTGGGGTAGGGGTGGCGAGCAGTACTTC.